Presented here are 20 T cell receptor beta chains from one specimen sequenced in a study of T-cell memory formation after mild COVID-19. TCRdb ran MiXCR on the 5' RACE reads and lists one entry per CDR3 protein. The sample has some 200,000 distinct CDR3 sequences, 20% to 25% seen once. Sequencing input: PBMCs or a T cell subset sorted from them (not recorded which). All receptors come from an adult woman who had mild COVID-19 (a few samples of this study predate the infection). Cell type and time point are not known.

This chain joins TRBV20-1 and TRBJ2-7; TRBD1 might be the D (5 bases). CDR3 length: 13 residues. The germline V gene encodes CDR1 DFQATT and CDR2 SNEGSKA (reference sequence). Deletions cut 3 bases from V and 0 bases from J, with 9 bases between. The CDR3 sequence is CSARRQGSYEQYF. The CDR3 coding sequence is TGCAGTGCTAGGAGGCAGGGCTCCTACGAGCAGTACTTC.

The chain employs TRBV12-3 or TRBV12-4 and TRBJ1-1; no clear D. Trimming cost V 7 bases and J 1 base, with 13 bases left between them. The CDR3 has 14 amino acids. CDR3: CASIEDFRNTEAFF. Written as DNA, the CDR3 is TGTGCCAGCATTGAGGACTTCCGGAACACTGAAGCTTTCTTT.

The table lists this clonotype with a few counts. The chain links TRBV19 to TRBJ2-1; 9 bases map to TRBD2. CDR1 LNHDA and CDR2 SQIVND come from the germline V gene (reference sequence). The CDR3 sequence is 15 residues long. The junction had 5 bases not matched to a gene; V was cut back by 3 bases and J by 5 bases. The CDR3 DNA reads as TGTGCCAGTAGTATTTCTAGCGGGAACAACAATGAGCAGTTCTTC. Residues: CASSISSGNNNEQFF.

This chain connects TRBV7-3 to TRBJ1-4; D is undetermined. There are 12 residues in the CDR3. The germline CDR1 and CDR2 sequences are SGHTA and FQGTGA. The DNA of the CDR3 is TGTGACGGAATGGGAGCTAATGAAAAACTGTTTTTT. As protein: CDGMGANEKLFF. Together with reference TRBV7-3 and TRBJ1-4, the CDR3 gives the full variable domain: GAGVSQTPSNKVTEKGKYVELRCDPISGHTALYWYRQSLGQGPEFLIYFQGTGAADDSGLPNDRFFAVRPEGSVSTLKIQRTERGDSAVYLCDGMGANEKLFFGSGTQLSVL.

The CDR3 DNA is TGTGCCTGGAGTGTACTCAACAGCCCCTGGGGCACCGGGGAGCTGTTTTTT. Protein product: CAWSVLNSPWGTGELFF. The genes are TRBV30 and TRBJ2-2; no clear D. Germline values: CDR1 GTSNPN, CDR2 SVGIG (reference sequence). The ends were cut back, 0 bases at V and 4 bases at J, with 18 bases in the middle. CDR3 length: 17 amino acids.

This chain uses TRBV24-1 with TRBJ2-7, with unresolved D. The germline gives CDR1 KGHDR, CDR2 SFDVKD. V lost 7 bases and J lost 6, with 15 bases in between. The CDR3 contains 13 residues. Here the CDR3 DNA reads TGTGCCACCAGGGCCGGGCTCCGAGGCGAGCAGTACTTC. It encodes CATRAGLRGEQYF.

The J gene is TRBJ2-1, the V gene TRBV19; a possible D gene is TRBD2 (5 bases). The V end lost 5 bases, the J end lost 7 bases, and 15 bases lay between the germline ends. This CDR3 spans 14 amino acids. Germline CDR1 is LNHDA and CDR2 is SQIVND (reference sequence). The CDR3 DNA sequence: TGTGCCAGTAGTTCTAGGTTTCGGGGTAATGAGCAGTTCTTC. The encoded protein is CASSSRFRGNEQFF.

This clonotype was counted once. The genes are TRBV4-3 and TRBJ2-1; 8 bases are shared with TRBD2. The CDR3 is 16 amino acids. Germline CDR1 reads LGHNA; CDR2 reads YSLEER. After removal of 0 bases from V and 3 bases from J, the junction contained 4 bases not matched to a gene. Written as DNA, the CDR3 is TGCGCCAGCAGCCAAGATGCGGGGGGAGACTACAATGAGCAGTTCTTC. This encodes CASSQDAGGDYNEQFF.

The genes are TRBV2 and TRBJ2-3, with 14 bases aligning to TRBD2. V lost 4 bases to trimming and J lost 5 bases; unmatched junction nucleotides: 8. Germline V gene lookup returns CDR1 SNHLY and CDR2 FYNNEI. This CDR3 is 17 amino acids long. The CDR3, as DNA: TGTGCCAGCAGTGCGGGACTAGCGGGGGTCCTTCAAGATACGCAGTATTTT. It translates to CASSAGLAGVLQDTQYF. Based on the CDR3 plus reference TRBV2 and TRBJ2-3, the full variable domain is EPEVTQTPSHQVTQMGQEVILRCVPISNHLYFYWYRQILGQKVEFLVSFYNNEISEKSEIFDDQFSVERPDGSNFTLKIRSTKLEDSAMYFCASSAGLAGVLQDTQYFGPGTRLTVL.

This clonotype has more than one count but fewer than ten. In DNA, the CDR3 is TGTGCCAGCAGCCCCGAATTGAGCGGGAGGCACTCCTACAATGAGCAGTTCTTC. It codes for CASSPELSGRHSYNEQFF. This chain connects TRBV6-4 to TRBJ2-1; TRBD2 matches at 9 bases. There are 18 residues in the CDR3. With V trimmed by 6 bases and J by 0 bases, 12 bases remained unmatched. Germline CDR1 reads MRHNA; CDR2 reads SNTAGT.

In this sample, this clonotype turned up a few times. The CDR3, as DNA: TGCGCCAGCAGCCAAGACCTCCCCTTTAACTACGAGCAGTACTTC. It specifies CASSQDLPFNYEQYF. The chain has TRBV4-3 and TRBJ2-7; unclear D gene. This CDR3 spans 15 amino acids. In germline, CDR1 is LGHNA, CDR2 YSLEER. V lost 0 bases to trimming and J lost 3 bases, with 12 bases between them.

The chain combines TRBV11-2 with TRBJ2-7; D remains unclear. Germline CDR1 and CDR2: SGHAT and FQNNGV. The CDR3 is made up of 13 amino acids. V was clipped by 5 bases and J by 2 bases, with 10 bases between them. CDR3: CASSPLGTYEQYF. The CDR3 DNA sequence: TGTGCCAGCAGCCCCCTGGGGACCTACGAGCAGTACTTC. The full variable domain, completed using reference TRBV11-2 and TRBJ2-7, is EAGVAQSPRYKIIEKRQSVAFWCNPISGHATLYWYQQILGQGPKLLIQFQNNGVVDDSQLPKDRFSAERLKGVDSTLKIQPAKLEDSAVYLCASSPLGTYEQYFGPGTRLTVT.

The CDR3 nucleotides read TGTGCCAGCAGTCCGTATGGGACAGTTGTCTACGAGCAGTACTTC. This translates into CASSPYGTVVYEQYF. J is TRBJ2-7 and V is TRBV12-3 or TRBV12-4; TRBD1 matches at 7 bases. The J segment lost 3 bases and the V segment lost 5 bases, leaving 10 bases of the junction unmatched. The CDR3 covers 15 residues.

This clonotype was seen a handful of times. The rearrangement joins TRBV15 to TRBJ1-4, with D possibly being TRBD1 (5 bases). The CDR3 sequence is 15 residues long. Germline lookup yields CDR1 LNHNV and CDR2 YYDKDF (reference sequence). The V gene lost 3 bases and the J gene lost 8 bases, with 16 bases spanning the gap. The CDR3 sequence: CATSRTGGVGEKLFF. The CDR3 nucleotides read TGTGCCACCAGCAGGACGGGGGGAGTCGGAGAAAAACTGTTTTTT.

The chain carries TRBV29-1 and TRBJ1-1, with D hard to call. Looked up from germline, CDR1 is SQVTM and CDR2 is ANQGSEA. The CDR3 is 14 amino acids. Trimming took off 4 bases at V and 1 base at J, with 13 bases between the two ends. CDR3 DNA sequence: TGCAGCGTTGCCCGGAGACCAAGGAACACTGAAGCTTTCTTT. It translates to CSVARRPRNTEAFF.

This clonotype was recorded only once. The rearrangement links TRBV3-1 to TRBJ2-1; 10 nucleotides align to TRBD1. The CDR3 has 18 residues. CDR1 and CDR2 (germline): LGHDT, YNNKEL (reference sequence). Unmatched junction bases numbered 10, after V lost 3 bases and J lost 2 bases. Here the CDR3 DNA reads TGTGCCAGCAGCCACCGGGACAGGGGCATCGGAGCCTACAATGAGCAGTTCTTC. Its translation: CASSHRDRGIGAYNEQFF.

A few counts support this clonotype. V is TRBV13 and J is TRBJ1-2; 9 nucleotides match TRBD1. Trimming removed 4 bases from V and 7 bases from J; junction bases left unmatched: 4. The CDR3 extends over 13 amino acids. Germline CDR1 reads PRHDT; CDR2 reads FYEKMQ (reference sequence). The CDR3 loop reads CASSSDRGAGYTF. In DNA form, the CDR3 reads TGTGCCAGCAGCTCAGACAGGGGGGCTGGCTACACCTTC.

The gene calls are TRBV20-1 and TRBJ1-5, with D possibly matching TRBD1 (5 bases). Trimming cost V 6 bases and J 4 bases, with 16 bases left between them. The CDR3 length is 14 residues. Germline lookup yields CDR1 DFQATT and CDR2 SNEGSKA (reference sequence). CDR3 DNA: TGCAGTGCGATGGGGACGGACCAAAATCAGCCCCAGCATTTT. It specifies CSAMGTDQNQPQHF.

CDR3 protein: CASSQGTSGGRETQYF. CDR3 nucleotides: TGTGCCAGCAGCCAAGGGACTAGCGGGGGGAGAGAGACCCAGTACTTC. The J gene is TRBJ2-5, the V gene TRBV3-1, with 14 positions matching TRBD2. Germline V gives CDR1 LGHDT, CDR2 YNNKEL (reference sequence). The length of the CDR3 is 16 residues. Unmatched junction bases numbered 2, after V lost 1 base and J lost 4 bases.

This clonotype was detected many times. The gene calls are TRBV29-1 and TRBJ2-7; D uncertain. Germline V CDR1 and CDR2: SQVTM, ANQGSEA. The CDR3 covers 12 residues. V lost 0 bases and J lost 4, with 7 bases in between. The CDR3 spells CSVEDLGYEQYF. The CDR3 DNA sequence: TGCAGCGTTGAAGATTTGGGGTACGAGCAGTACTTC.